This entry concerns a single T cell receptor beta chain. The CDR3 runs 16 residues. CDR1 is SGHNT, CDR2 YYREEE, per germline (reference sequence). V lost 1 base and J lost 4; bases outside the gene matches: 7. The sample is drawn from a study of technical replicates of blood from a few donors. The table came from immunoSEQ multiplex PCR; TCRdb's copy has only in-frame clones and leaves some out. The data contain some 91,000 clones, approximately 96% of them singletons. This chain links TRBV5-4 with TRBJ2-3, with 9 bases fitting TRBD2. The material sequenced was T cells isolated from PBMCs. The clonotype originates from a human donor in good health. CDR3 amino acids: CASSLLGGGAADTQYF. In DNA, the CDR3 is TGTGCCAGCAGCTTGCTCGGCGGGGGGGCCGCAGATACGCAGTATTTT.